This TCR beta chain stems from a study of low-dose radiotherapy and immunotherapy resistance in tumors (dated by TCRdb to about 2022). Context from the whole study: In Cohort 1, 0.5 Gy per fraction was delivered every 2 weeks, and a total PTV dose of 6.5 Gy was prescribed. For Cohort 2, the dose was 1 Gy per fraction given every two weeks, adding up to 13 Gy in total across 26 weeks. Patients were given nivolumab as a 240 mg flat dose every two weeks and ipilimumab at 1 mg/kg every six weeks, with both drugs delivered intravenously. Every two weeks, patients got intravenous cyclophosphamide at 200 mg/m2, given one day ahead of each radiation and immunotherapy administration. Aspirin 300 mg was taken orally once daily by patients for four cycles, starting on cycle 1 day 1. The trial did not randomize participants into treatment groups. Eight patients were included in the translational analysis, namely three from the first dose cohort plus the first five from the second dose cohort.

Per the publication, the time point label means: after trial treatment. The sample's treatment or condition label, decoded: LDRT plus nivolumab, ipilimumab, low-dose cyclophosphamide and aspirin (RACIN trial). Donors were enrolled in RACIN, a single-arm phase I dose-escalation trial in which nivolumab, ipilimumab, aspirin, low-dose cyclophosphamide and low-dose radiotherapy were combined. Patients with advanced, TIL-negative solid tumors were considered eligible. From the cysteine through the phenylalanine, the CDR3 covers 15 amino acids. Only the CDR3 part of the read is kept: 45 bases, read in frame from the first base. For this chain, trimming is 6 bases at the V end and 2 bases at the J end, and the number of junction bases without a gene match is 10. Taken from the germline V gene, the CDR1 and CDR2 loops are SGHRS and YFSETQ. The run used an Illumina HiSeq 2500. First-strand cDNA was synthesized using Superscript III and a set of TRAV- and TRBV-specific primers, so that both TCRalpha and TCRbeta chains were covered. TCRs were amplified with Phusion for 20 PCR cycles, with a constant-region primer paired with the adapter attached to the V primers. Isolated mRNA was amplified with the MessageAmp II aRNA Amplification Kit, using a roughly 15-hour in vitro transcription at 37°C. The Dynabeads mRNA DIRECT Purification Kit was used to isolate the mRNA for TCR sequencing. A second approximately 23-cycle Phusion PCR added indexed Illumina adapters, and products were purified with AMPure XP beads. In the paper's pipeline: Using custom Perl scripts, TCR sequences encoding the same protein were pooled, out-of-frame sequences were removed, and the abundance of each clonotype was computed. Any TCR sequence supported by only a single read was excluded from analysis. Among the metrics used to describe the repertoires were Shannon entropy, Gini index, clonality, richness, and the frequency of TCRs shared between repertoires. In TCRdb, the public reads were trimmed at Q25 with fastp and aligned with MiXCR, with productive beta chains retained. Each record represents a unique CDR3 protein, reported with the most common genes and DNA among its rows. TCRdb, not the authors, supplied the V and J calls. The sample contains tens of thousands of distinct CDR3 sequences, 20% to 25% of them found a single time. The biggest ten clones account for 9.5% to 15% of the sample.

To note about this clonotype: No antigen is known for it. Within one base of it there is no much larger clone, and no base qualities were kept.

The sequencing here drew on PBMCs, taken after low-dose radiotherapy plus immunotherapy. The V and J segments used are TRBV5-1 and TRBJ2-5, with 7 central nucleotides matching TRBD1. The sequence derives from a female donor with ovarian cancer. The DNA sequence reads TGCGCCAGCACTGCCTTAGGGACAGCTCAAGAGACCCAGTACTTC. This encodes CASTALGTAQETQYF.